This T cell receptor (beta chain) stems from a study of glioma-infiltrating T cells. At the level of the study: Before surgery, glioma patients received dexamethasone for at most six days. Blood libraries targeted roughly 4.5- to 10-fold coverage of about one million T cells.

TCR alpha and beta CDR3 regions were amplified from RNA using iRepertoire nested multiplex PCR. In TCRdb, the multiplex PCR reads were re-called with MiXCR into one record per CDR3 protein. The table records more than 300,000 distinct CDR3 sequences, 41% of them present only once. The germline gives CDR1 MNHEY, CDR2 SMNVEV (reference sequence). The germline V and J ends were trimmed by 7 bases and 2 bases, with 12 bases remaining between them. This CDR3 has 14 amino acids. This receptor was identified in a human donor with low-grade glioma or glioblastoma, undergoing nonglioma brain surgery, or in good health (not recorded which). The J gene is TRBJ2-1, the V gene TRBV27, with unresolved D. Sequencing was carried out using glioma tissue, nonneoplastic brain tissue, or PBMCs (not recorded which). DNA of the CDR3: TGTGCCAGCACGCCGACAAGAGCCTACAATGAGCAGTTCTTC. It codes for CASTPTRAYNEQFF.